A selection of T cell receptor beta chains follows, all from one sample in a study of blood T cell repertoires in COVID-19. Sequenced by immunoSEQ multiplex PCR; TCRdb stores in-frame clones only, minus some. The repertoire consists of about 190,000 clones, with more than 70% occurring once and the leading ten covering under 3.5%. The sample was peripheral blood. Receptors were obtained from a man aged 45 to 65 with active or convalescent COVID-19. Both conserved end residues are part of each CDR3. The order of the fields is clone size, J gene, V gene, D gene, CDR3 protein, CDR3 DNA. The D gene is left open where the match is weak. The size of a clone is reported for some rows only, either as once, few or many, or as a class for expanded clones.

clone_size: NA; j_call: TRBJ1-6; v_call: TRBV28; d_call: NA; cdr3_aa: CASSLGQTNNSPLHF; cdr3_nt: TGTGCCAGCAGTTTAGGACAGACAAATAATTCACCCCTCCACTTT
clone_size: NA; j_call: TRBJ2-1; v_call: TRBV28; d_call: TRBD1; cdr3_aa: CASSQPGQGGNEQFF; cdr3_nt: TGTGCCAGCAGTCAACCGGGACAGGGGGGTAATGAGCAGTTCTTC
clone_size: many; j_call: TRBJ2-1; v_call: TRBV6-2/TRBV6-3; d_call: TRBD2; cdr3_aa: CASSKTSGAGGNEQFF; cdr3_nt: TGTGCCAGCAGTAAGACTAGCGGGGCCGGGGGCAATGAGCAGTTCTTC
clone_size: NA; j_call: TRBJ2-3; v_call: TRBV9; d_call: TRBD2; cdr3_aa: CASSSRGASGAPTSSTDTQYF; cdr3_nt: TGTGCCAGCAGTTCAAGAGGGGCTAGCGGGGCACCAACGTCTAGCACAGATACGCAGTATTTT
clone_size: NA; j_call: TRBJ2-7; v_call: TRBV4-1; d_call: NA; cdr3_aa: CASSLGTLGRYEQYF; cdr3_nt: TGCGCCAGCAGCCTGGGGACTCTCGGACGCTACGAGCAGTACTTC
clone_size: NA; j_call: TRBJ2-3; v_call: TRBV3-1/TRBV3-2; d_call: NA; cdr3_aa: CASSPQVGLTDTQYF; cdr3_nt: TGTGCCAGCAGCCCCCAAGTGGGGCTCACAGATACGCAGTATTTT
clone_size: NA; j_call: TRBJ2-1; v_call: TRBV7-8; d_call: NA; cdr3_aa: CASSLGAGLSYNEQFF; cdr3_nt: TGTGCCAGCAGCTTAGGAGCAGGCCTGTCCTACAATGAGCAGTTCTTC
clone_size: NA; j_call: TRBJ1-1; v_call: TRBV21-1; d_call: NA; cdr3_aa: CATCRVEAFF; cdr3_nt: TGTGCCACCTGTCGAGTTGAAGCTTTCTTT
clone_size: NA; j_call: TRBJ1-2; v_call: TRBV7-8; d_call: NA; cdr3_aa: CASSPNHRANYGYTF; cdr3_nt: TGTGCCAGCAGCCCGAACCACAGGGCTAACTATGGCTACACCTTC
clone_size: NA; j_call: TRBJ2-6; v_call: TRBV5-8; d_call: NA; cdr3_aa: CASSLESGSGANVLTF; cdr3_nt: TGTGCCAGCAGCTTGGAGTCCGGCTCTGGGGCCAACGTCCTGACTTTC
clone_size: NA; j_call: TRBJ1-1; v_call: TRBV30; d_call: NA; cdr3_aa: CAWSPIQEPNTEAFF; cdr3_nt: TGTGCCTGGAGCCCGATACAGGAACCGAACACTGAAGCTTTCTTT
clone_size: NA; j_call: TRBJ2-7; v_call: TRBV12-3/TRBV12-4; d_call: NA; cdr3_aa: CASMRDSGVEQYF; cdr3_nt: TGTGCCAGCATGAGAGACAGTGGGGTCGAGCAGTACTTC
clone_size: NA; j_call: TRBJ2-1; v_call: TRBV4-3; d_call: NA; cdr3_aa: CASSQYPGGTEQFF; cdr3_nt: TGCGCCAGCAGCCAGTACCCCGGGGGAACTGAGCAGTTCTTC
clone_size: few; j_call: TRBJ1-4; v_call: TRBV4-3; d_call: TRBD1; cdr3_aa: CASSQDVGQGRKLFF; cdr3_nt: TGCGCCAGCAGCCAAGATGTGGGACAGGGACGAAAACTGTTTTTT
clone_size: few; j_call: TRBJ1-2; v_call: TRBV4-2; d_call: NA; cdr3_aa: CASSRGGLSYGYTF; cdr3_nt: TGTGCCAGCAGCCGGGGGGGATTGAGTTATGGCTACACCTTC
clone_size: NA; j_call: TRBJ1-1; v_call: TRBV5-1; d_call: TRBD1; cdr3_aa: CASSVDRANTEAFF; cdr3_nt: TGCGCCAGCAGCGTGGACAGGGCTAACACTGAAGCTTTCTTT
clone_size: NA; j_call: TRBJ2-2; v_call: TRBV7-3; d_call: NA; cdr3_aa: CASSPLGHGELFF; cdr3_nt: TGTGCCAGCAGCCCCCTAGGACACGGGGAGCTGTTTTTT
clone_size: NA; j_call: TRBJ1-5; v_call: TRBV29-1; d_call: NA; cdr3_aa: CSVEVVGAGDQPQHF; cdr3_nt: TGCAGCGTTGAAGTGGTAGGGGCAGGGGATCAGCCCCAGCATTTT
clone_size: NA; j_call: TRBJ2-1; v_call: TRBV6-2/TRBV6-3; d_call: TRBD2; cdr3_aa: CASSRTSGGAEQFF; cdr3_nt: TGTGCCAGCAGCCGGACTAGCGGGGGTGCTGAGCAGTTCTTC
clone_size: few; j_call: TRBJ2-7; v_call: TRBV11-2; d_call: NA; cdr3_aa: CASSLMVRGYEQYF; cdr3_nt: TGTGCCAGCAGCTTAATGGTCAGGGGTTACGAGCAGTACTTC
clone_size: NA; j_call: TRBJ1-1; v_call: TRBV10-3; d_call: NA; cdr3_aa: CAISLTTDREAFF; cdr3_nt: TGTGCCATCAGTCTAACAACTGACAGGGAAGCTTTCTTT
clone_size: NA; j_call: TRBJ1-1; v_call: TRBV9; d_call: NA; cdr3_aa: CASSMSVNTEAFF; cdr3_nt: TGTGCCAGCAGCATGTCGGTGAACACTGAAGCTTTCTTT
clone_size: NA; j_call: TRBJ2-7; v_call: TRBV6-1; d_call: NA; cdr3_aa: CASSEAAGRGKGEQYF; cdr3_nt: TGTGCCAGCAGTGAAGCGGCGGGGCGGGGTAAAGGCGAGCAGTACTTC
clone_size: NA; j_call: TRBJ1-1; v_call: TRBV24-1; d_call: NA; cdr3_aa: CATSEAGRANTEAFF; cdr3_nt: TGTGCCACCAGTGAAGCCGGCAGGGCGAACACTGAAGCTTTCTTT
clone_size: NA; j_call: TRBJ2-7; v_call: TRBV7-3; d_call: TRBD1; cdr3_aa: CASSLDRGAYEQYF; cdr3_nt: TGTGCCAGCAGCTTAGACAGGGGGGCCTACGAGCAGTACTTC
clone_size: NA; j_call: TRBJ2-1; v_call: TRBV11-3; d_call: NA; cdr3_aa: CASSIGGSRTKNNEQFF; cdr3_nt: TGTGCCAGCAGCATAGGAGGTTCCAGGACTAAAAACAATGAGCAGTTCTTC
clone_size: few; j_call: TRBJ1-6; v_call: TRBV5-1; d_call: TRBD1; cdr3_aa: CASSLEGTGGGSPLHF; cdr3_nt: TGCGCCAGCAGCTTGGAGGGGACAGGGGGCGGTTCACCCCTCCACTTT
clone_size: NA; j_call: TRBJ1-1; v_call: TRBV7-2; d_call: NA; cdr3_aa: CASSPVGGLGTEAFF; cdr3_nt: TGTGCCAGCAGCCCTGTAGGAGGGCTGGGCACTGAAGCTTTCTTT
clone_size: NA; j_call: TRBJ2-7; v_call: TRBV30; d_call: NA; cdr3_aa: CAWSGQVRYEQYF; cdr3_nt: TGTGCCTGGAGTGGGCAGGTTCGCTACGAGCAGTACTTC
clone_size: NA; j_call: TRBJ1-1; v_call: TRBV28; d_call: TRBD1; cdr3_aa: CASSFGTGVNTEAFF; cdr3_nt: TGTGCCAGCAGTTTTGGGACAGGGGTGAACACTGAAGCTTTCTTT
clone_size: NA; j_call: TRBJ2-1; v_call: TRBV2; d_call: NA; cdr3_aa: CASSPLAVYNEQFF; cdr3_nt: TGTGCCAGCAGTCCGCTGGCGGTTTACAATGAGCAGTTCTTC
clone_size: NA; j_call: TRBJ2-7; v_call: TRBV5-1; d_call: NA; cdr3_aa: CASSFRSRDSASYEQYF; cdr3_nt: TGCGCCAGCAGCTTTCGCTCCCGGGACTCCGCTTCCTACGAGCAGTACTTC
clone_size: NA; j_call: TRBJ2-5; v_call: TRBV19; d_call: TRBD2; cdr3_aa: CASSMGLAGTVAQYF; cdr3_nt: TGTGCCAGTAGTATGGGACTAGCGGGGACCGTTGCCCAGTACTTC
clone_size: NA; j_call: TRBJ2-2; v_call: TRBV2; d_call: TRBD1; cdr3_aa: CASRDREFSGELFF; cdr3_nt: TGTGCCAGCAGGGACAGGGAGTTTTCCGGGGAGCTGTTTTTT
clone_size: NA; j_call: TRBJ1-1; v_call: TRBV28; d_call: NA; cdr3_aa: CASSLNIGQSGQAFF; cdr3_nt: TGTGCCAGCAGTTTAAACATTGGACAGAGCGGTCAAGCTTTCTTT